This T cell receptor beta chain was found in a study of T-cell memory formation after mild COVID-19. Whole-study context: Largely donor-specific sequence clusters came from two donors. Whole-study results and caveats: Confirmation of SARS-CoV-2 specificity was lacking for second-wave clones peaking day 37. Of the contracting clones, CD4+ ones lay mainly in CM and EM, and CD8+ ones in EMRA. Detection of some responders pre-infection suggested pre-existing cross-reactive memory T cells participated.

For this clonotype: Its antigen remains unidentified.

CDR1 and CDR2 from the germline V gene are MNHEY and SVGAGI. This CDR3 has 16 amino acids. The V gene lost 5 bases and the J gene lost 2 bases, with 16 bases spanning the gap. TCRdb reprocessed the 5' RACE reads with MiXCR, giving one entry per CDR3 protein. The table records some 120,000 distinct CDR3 sequences, 15% to 20% of them present only once. The TCR was taken from an adult woman who had mild COVID-19 (a few samples of this study predate the infection). Cell type and time point are not known. The sequenced sample consisted of PBMCs or a T cell subset sorted from them (not recorded which). The chain combines TRBV6-5 with TRBJ2-1; D is perhaps TRBD2 (6 bases). Here the CDR3 reads CASSALSGTTYNEQFF. The CDR3 DNA sequence: TGTGCCAGCAGTGCTCTTAGCGGCACTACCTACAATGAGCAGTTCTTC.